Below are 32 T cell receptor beta chains sequenced from a single sample in a study of regulatory T cells in long-lasting Graves disease. Researchers made TCR beta libraries by using iRepertoire HTBI primers and running Arm-PCR on CDR3 regions. One entry per CDR3 protein, called by TCRdb with MiXCR from the multiplex PCR reads. The sample has over 500,000 distinct CDR3 sequences, roughly 15% seen once. Stated time point: newly diagnosed GD, antithyroid drugs for less than 3 months. With RNA extracted from PBMCs as input, the TCR library was made. This sample also belongs to another study, concerning T cells in Graves' hyperthyroidism and ophthalmopathy.

The sequencing used peripheral blood mononuclear cells (PBMCs), collected at new diagnosis, from a patient treated with antithyroid drugs. The receptor source for this set is a woman aged 25-40 years with Graves disease.

On this clonotype itself: Possible read error: a much larger clone is one base away. V is TRBV30 and J is TRBJ1-5; D not resolved. Per the germline V gene, CDR1 is GTSNPN and CDR2 is SVGIG (reference sequence). Trimming shortened V by 0 bases and J by 0 bases, and 3 bases separated the two germline ends. The CDR3 length is 13 residues. In DNA, the CDR3 is TGTGCCTGGAGTGTTAGTAGCAATCAGCCCCAGCATTTT. This sequence encodes CAWSVSSNQPQHF.

The table lists this clonotype with many counts. The chain recombines TRBV20-1 with TRBJ2-3, with 9 bases aligning to TRBD2. The CDR3 has 15 amino acids. The ends lost 3 bases at V and 2 bases at J; junction bases unmatched: 6. CDR1 and CDR2 (germline): DFQATT, SNEGSKA (reference sequence). This CDR3 reads CSASEAGGPTDTQYF. Written as DNA, the CDR3 is TGCAGTGCTAGTGAGGCGGGAGGGCCCACAGATACGCAGTATTTT.

This rearrangement joins TRBV28 to TRBJ1-6, with D maybe TRBD1 (6 bases). Looked up from germline, CDR1 is MDHEN and CDR2 is SYDVKM. With 4 bases removed from V and 0 bases from J, the gap between germline ends came to 13 bases. This CDR3 comprises 17 residues. This chain's CDR3 is CASSWRQAGSYNSPLHF. Here the CDR3 DNA reads TGTGCCAGCAGTTGGAGACAGGCCGGCTCCTATAATTCACCCCTCCACTTT.

This clonotype was seen repeatedly, ten times or more. The chain joins TRBV7-9 to TRBJ1-4; maybe TRBD1 (5 bases). CDR3 length equals 14 residues. Trimming stripped 3 bases from V and 3 bases from J, with 8 bases between. CDR1 and CDR2 (germline): SEHNR, FQNEAQ (reference sequence). CDR3 coding DNA: TGTGCCAGCAGCTTTGTGACAGCTAATGAAAAACTGTTTTTT. Protein: CASSFVTANEKLFF.

At least ten counts were recorded for this clonotype. The rearrangement joins TRBV6-5 to TRBJ1-1, with a weak D call TRBD1 (6 bases). The CDR3 is 14 residues long. CDR1 and CDR2 (germline): MNHEY, SVGAGI. Trimming took off 2 bases at V and 0 bases at J, with 7 bases between the two ends. The CDR3 coding sequence is TGTGCCAGCAGTTACGAGGGGGTGAACACTGAAGCTTTCTTT. This codes for CASSYEGVNTEAFF.

This clonotype has ten or more counts. This chain uses TRBV27 with TRBJ1-5; D is undetermined. Trimming shortened V by 3 bases and J by 2 bases, and 5 bases separated the two germline ends. This CDR3 is 13 amino acids long. CDR1 is MNHEY and CDR2 is SMNVEV in the germline V gene (reference sequence). The CDR3 sequence is CASSFGRNQPQHF. The CDR3 coding sequence is TGTGCCAGCAGTTTCGGTCGCAATCAGCCCCAGCATTTT.

This clonotype was recorded at least ten times. This rearrangement joins TRBV3-1 to TRBJ2-3, with 12 bases identical to TRBD2. CDR1 and CDR2 (germline): LGHDT, YNNKEL (reference sequence). V trimming: 4 bases; J trimming: 3 bases; junction bases outside the gene matches: 5. There are 16 residues in the CDR3. CDR3: CASSPSGRAATDTQYF. The CDR3 nucleotides are TGTGCCAGCAGCCCTAGCGGGAGGGCCGCGACAGATACGCAGTATTTT.

A few counts support this clonotype. This chain uses TRBV19 with TRBJ1-6; possible D gene TRBD1, 5 bases. Germline V lookup: CDR1 LNHDA, CDR2 SQIVND (reference sequence). This CDR3 contains 12 residues. The V and J ends lost 6 bases and 13 bases respectively, with 13 bases between them. CDR3 in amino acids: CASSYSGGPLHF. The DNA for the CDR3 is TGTGCCAGTAGCTACTCCGGGGGTCCCCTCCACTTT.

This clonotype showed up many times. V and J are TRBV20-1 and TRBJ2-1, with TRBD2 as a possible D gene (6 bases). Germline V gene data show CDR1 as DFQATT and CDR2 as SNEGSKA (reference sequence). Trimming removed 5 bases at V and 5 bases at J, with 10 bases between. The CDR3 spans 12 residues. The CDR3 sequence is CSAGGTDNEQFF. The CDR3 DNA sequence: TGCAGTGCTGGGGGGACGGACAATGAGCAGTTCTTC.

This clonotype was detected many times. DNA for the CDR3: TGTGCCAGCAGTTACTCCCAAGTGGGACCCTATGGCTACACCTTC. Translation: CASSYSQVGPYGYTF. This chain links TRBV6-5 with TRBJ1-2, with D possibly matching TRBD1 (5 bases). Germline lookup yields CDR1 MNHEY and CDR2 SVGAGI. The length of the CDR3 is 15 residues. Trimming left V 0 bases short and J 4 bases short, with 12 bases between.

There are a few counts of this clonotype. A much larger clone is a single base away; this may be a read error. This chain uses TRBV7-9 with TRBJ1-5; D is undetermined. Trimming took off 2 bases at V and 3 bases at J, with 2 bases between the two ends. Germline V gene lookup returns CDR1 SEHNR and CDR2 FQNEAQ (reference sequence). This CDR3 region has 12 residues. Here the CDR3 reads CASSLHNQPQHF. CDR3 in DNA: TGTGCCAGCAGCTTACACAATCAGCCCCAGCATTTT.

The table lists this clonotype with a few counts. This chain links TRBV24-1 with TRBJ2-1; D gene unclear. The CDR3 contains 12 residues. Germline V gene data show CDR1 as KGHDR and CDR2 as SFDVKD. V lost 5 bases and J 7 bases, leaving 8 bases between the germline ends. CDR3 sequence reads: CATSGSRNEQFF. CDR3 bases: TGTGCCACCAGTGGCAGCCGGAATGAGCAGTTCTTC.

The chain is built from TRBV15 and TRBJ1-5; D is undetermined. This CDR3 has 13 amino acids. CDR1 is LNHNV and CDR2 is YYDKDF in the germline V gene (reference sequence). V lost 5 bases and J 6 bases, leaving 11 bases between the germline ends. DNA for the CDR3: TGTGCCACCAGCGGTACCCTGGGTCAGCCCCAGCATTTT. Amino acid sequence: CATSGTLGQPQHF.

This clonotype was recorded at least ten times. V gene TRBV12-3 or TRBV12-4 combines with J gene TRBJ2-5, with a weak D call TRBD1 (5 bases). With 2 bases removed from V and 5 bases from J, the gap between germline ends came to 12 bases. There are 14 residues in the CDR3. The DNA for the CDR3 is TGTGCCAGCAGTTTAAGTTGGGGCGGTGAGACCCAGTACTTC. This translates into CASSLSWGGETQYF.

This chain uses TRBV20-1 with TRBJ2-7; D gene unclear. V was shortened by 7 bases and J by 5 bases, with 33 bases between the two germline ends. CDR1 and CDR2 from the germline V gene are DFQATT and SNEGSKA (reference sequence). This CDR3 region has 18 residues. The CDR3 nucleotides are TGCAGTGTAATGTATAGTGTACCTCCCCGACCCCCCCCCCACGAGCAGTACTTC. This translates into CSVMYSVPPRPPPHEQYF.

This clonotype showed up many times. The chain combines TRBV27 with TRBJ1-6; D not certain. Germline CDR1 MNHEY, CDR2 SMNVEV (reference sequence). This CDR3 has 16 amino acids. With 3 bases removed from V and 6 bases from J, the gap between germline ends came to 15 bases. This CDR3 is CASSFVGNRANSPLHF. In DNA, the CDR3 is TGTGCCAGCAGTTTTGTCGGGAATAGGGCTAATTCACCCCTCCACTTT.

This clonotype was picked up a small number of times. The CDR3 region is CASTDRPGGQDTQYF. CDR3 DNA sequence: TGTGCCAGTACCGATCGCCCAGGGGGGCAAGATACGCAGTATTTT. V and J are TRBV19 and TRBJ2-3; D possibly corresponds to TRBD1 (7 bases). CDR1 is LNHDA and CDR2 is SQIVND in the germline V gene (reference sequence). The CDR3 totals 15 residues. V lost 7 bases and J 5 bases, leaving 19 bases between the germline ends.

In this sample, this clonotype turned up many times. The CDR3 here is CASRRKGTEGYEQYF. The CDR3 region has the DNA TGTGCCAGCAGGAGGAAGGGGACAGAGGGCTACGAGCAGTACTTC. This chain joins TRBV6-2 or TRBV6-3 and TRBJ2-7; 7 bases are shared with TRBD1. Germline loops: CDR1 MNHEY, CDR2 SVGEGT. J lost 3 bases, V lost 6 bases, and 11 bases had no gene match. The CDR3 sequence is 15 residues long.

There are many counts of this clonotype. This chain uses TRBV28 with TRBJ1-1, with D possibly TRBD1 on 5 matching bases. This CDR3 has 14 residues. V gave up 8 bases and J gave up 6 bases, with 19 bases separating them. Germline V gene sequence: CDR1 MDHEN, CDR2 SYDVKM. The CDR3 protein is CASLSDAGGAEAFF. The CDR3 nucleotides are TGTGCCAGCTTATCTGATGCCGGAGGGGCTGAAGCTTTCTTT.

Of note for this clonotype: One junction end does not reproduce the germline sequence, and a read error may be involved. The chain employs TRBV25-1 and TRBJ2-7; D uncertain. The CDR3 totals 15 residues. CDR1 is MGHDK, CDR2 SYGVNS, per germline. The CDR3 DNA follows: TGTGTCAGCACCGAAACGACCCTTCGAAACTACGAGCAGTACTTC. This codes for CVSTETTLRNYEQYF.

This clonotype was seen many times. The chain joins TRBV7-2 to TRBJ2-2; D call uncertain. From germline, CDR1 is SGHTA and CDR2 FQGNSA. The V and J ends lost 0 bases and 4 bases respectively, with 9 bases between them. The CDR3 covers 15 residues. In nucleotides, the CDR3 is TGTGCCAGCAGCTTAGCGGATTTTCGCACCGGGGAGCTGTTTTTT. Translating gives CASSLADFRTGELFF.

This clonotype was counted at least ten times. V usage is TRBV2 and J usage is TRBJ2-1; TRBD2 matches at 12 bases. V was clipped by 5 bases and J by 6 bases; unmatched bases: 11. There are 17 residues in the CDR3. Germline values: CDR1 SNHLY, CDR2 FYNNEI. Here the CDR3 reads CASSPARLAGVGNEQFF. CDR3 coding DNA: TGTGCCAGCAGTCCCGCTCGACTAGCGGGAGTGGGCAATGAGCAGTTCTTC.

The J gene is TRBJ2-1, the V gene TRBV18; 10 bases fit TRBD2. The V gene end was trimmed by 2 bases and the J gene end by 5 bases; junction bases not matched to a gene: 6. Germline V CDR1 and CDR2: KGHSH, LQKENI. The CDR3 spans 16 residues. The CDR3 nucleotides are TGTGCCAGCTCACCAAAGGGGACTAGCGTCCACAATGAGCAGTTCTTC. Encoded protein: CASSPKGTSVHNEQFF.

This clonotype was seen many times. The chain employs TRBV28 and TRBJ2-7; D is ambiguous. Germline assignment: CDR1 MDHEN and CDR2 SYDVKM. The length of the CDR3 is 14 residues. V was clipped by 1 base and J by 1 base, with 8 bases between them. This chain's CDR3 is CASSLLSSSYEQYF. As DNA, the CDR3 is TGTGCCAGCAGTTTATTGTCTTCATCCTACGAGCAGTACTTC. Variable domain in full (rest from reference TRBV28 and TRBJ2-7): DVKVTQSSRYLVKRTGEKVFLECVQDMDHENMFWYRQDPGLGLRLIYFSYDVKMKEKGDIPEGYSVSREKKERFSLILESASTNQTSMYLCASSLLSSSYEQYFGPGTRLTVT.

There are many counts of this clonotype. The chain employs TRBV5-1 and TRBJ2-2, with D possibly matching TRBD1 (6 bases). V lost 0 bases and J 7 bases, leaving 7 bases between the germline ends. From germline, CDR1 is SGHRS and CDR2 YFSETQ. The CDR3 runs to 13 residues. The CDR3 loop reads CASSLGDIGELFF. The CDR3 DNA reads as TGCGCCAGCAGCTTGGGGGACATCGGGGAGCTGTTTTTT.

The V and J genes are TRBV3-1 and TRBJ1-4; D not certain. Trimming stripped 7 bases from V and 1 base from J, with 10 bases between. CDR1 is LGHDT, CDR2 YNNKEL, per germline (reference sequence). The CDR3 has 14 residues. The CDR3 region is CASTHRGTNEKLFF. In DNA, the CDR3 is TGTGCCAGCACCCACCGGGGAACTAATGAAAAACTGTTTTTT.

This clonotype was seen only a few times. This chain connects TRBV19 to TRBJ2-3; either TRBD1 or TRBD2 may fit D (5 bases each). Between the trimmed V and J ends, which lost 4 bases and 0 bases, there was a span of 17 bases. Per the germline V gene, CDR1 is LNHDA and CDR2 is SQIVND (reference sequence). CDR3 length: 17 residues. CDR3 loop: CASSNPSGRGSTDTQYF. The DNA of the CDR3 is TGTGCCAGTAGTAACCCCTCAGGGAGAGGTAGCACAGATACGCAGTATTTT.

This clonotype was seen at least ten times. The chain uses TRBV27 and TRBJ1-3, with D unresolved. CDR1 MNHEY and CDR2 SMNVEV come from the germline V gene (reference sequence). V lost 0 bases and J lost 0, with 12 bases in between. This CDR3 is built from 17 residues. CDR3 bases: TGTGCCAGCAGTTTATCGGGTGACCTACGCTCTGGAAACACCATATATTTT. It is translated as CASSLSGDLRSGNTIYF.

This chain links TRBV4-1 with TRBJ1-6; D is unresolved. The CDR3 totals 13 residues. Trimming stripped 4 bases from V and 8 bases from J, with 9 bases between. Germline CDR1 and CDR2: MGHRA and YSYEKL. The CDR3 sequence is CASSLQTDSPLHF. CDR3 DNA sequence: TGCGCCAGCAGCCTCCAAACGGATTCACCCCTCCACTTT.

J is TRBJ2-3 and V is TRBV6-5; D may be TRBD1 (5 bases). V was clipped by 0 bases and J by 3 bases, with 7 bases between them. The CDR3 covers 14 residues. Germline V gene sequence: CDR1 MNHEY, CDR2 SVGAGI. The CDR3 loop reads CASSYSTATDTQYF. The CDR3 nucleotides are TGTGCCAGCAGTTACTCGACAGCTACAGATACGCAGTATTTT.

This clonotype was seen at least ten times. The rearrangement joins TRBV20-1 to TRBJ2-7, with 10 bases matching TRBD1. The trim removed 0 bases at V and 3 bases at J, leaving 5 bases unmatched. The CDR3 sequence is 15 residues long. CDR1 is DFQATT, CDR2 SNEGSKA, per germline (reference sequence). CDR3 DNA sequence: TGCAGTGCTAGAGATTTGGGGACAGGGGACTACGAGCAGTACTTC. It codes for CSARDLGTGDYEQYF.

This clonotype turned up a few times. The chain uses TRBV5-1 and TRBJ2-5; 9 nucleotides line up with TRBD2. The CDR3 loop spans 15 amino acids. Germline lookup yields CDR1 SGHRS and CDR2 YFSETQ. J was trimmed by 5 bases and V by 0 bases; bases with no gene match: 5. The CDR3 sequence: CASSLGAGGVETQYF. The CDR3 bases are TGCGCCAGCAGCTTGGGAGCGGGAGGAGTGGAGACCCAGTACTTC.